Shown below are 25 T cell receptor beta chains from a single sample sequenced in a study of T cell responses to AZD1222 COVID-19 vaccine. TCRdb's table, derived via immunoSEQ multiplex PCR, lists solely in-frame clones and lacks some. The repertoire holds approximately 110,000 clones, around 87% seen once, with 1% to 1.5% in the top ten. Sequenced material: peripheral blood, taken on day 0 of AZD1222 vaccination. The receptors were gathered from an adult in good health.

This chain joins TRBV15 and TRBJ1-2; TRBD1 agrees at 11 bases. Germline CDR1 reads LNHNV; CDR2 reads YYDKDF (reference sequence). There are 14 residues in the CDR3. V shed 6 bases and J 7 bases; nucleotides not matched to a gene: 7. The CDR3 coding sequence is TGTGCCACCAGTCTAGGACAGGGGGCAGGTGGCTACACCTTC. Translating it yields CATSLGQGAGGYTF.

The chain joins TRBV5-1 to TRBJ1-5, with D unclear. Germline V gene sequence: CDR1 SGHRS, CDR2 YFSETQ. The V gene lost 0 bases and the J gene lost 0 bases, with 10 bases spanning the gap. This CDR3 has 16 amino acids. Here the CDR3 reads CASSLDPGGSNQPQHF. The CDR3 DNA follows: TGCGCCAGCAGCTTGGATCCAGGTGGTAGCAATCAGCCCCAGCATTTT.

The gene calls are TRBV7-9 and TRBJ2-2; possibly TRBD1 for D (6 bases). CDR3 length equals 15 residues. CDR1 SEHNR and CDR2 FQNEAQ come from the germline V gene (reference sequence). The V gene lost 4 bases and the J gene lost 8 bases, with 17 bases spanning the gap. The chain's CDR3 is CASSSQITGKGELFF. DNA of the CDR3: TGTGCCAGCAGCTCTCAAATAACAGGGAAAGGGGAGCTGTTTTTT.

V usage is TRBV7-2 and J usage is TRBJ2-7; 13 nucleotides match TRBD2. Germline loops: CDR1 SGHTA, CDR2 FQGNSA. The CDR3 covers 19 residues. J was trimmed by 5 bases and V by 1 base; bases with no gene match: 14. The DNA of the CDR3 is TGTGCCAGCAGCTTAGGGCCGGGACTAGCGGGGAGCCAGCCCCACGAGCAGTACTTC. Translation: CASSLGPGLAGSQPHEQYF.

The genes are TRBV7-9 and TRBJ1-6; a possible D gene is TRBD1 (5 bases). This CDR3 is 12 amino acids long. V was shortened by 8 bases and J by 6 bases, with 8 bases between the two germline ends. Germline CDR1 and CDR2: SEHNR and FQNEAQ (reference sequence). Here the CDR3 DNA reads TGTGCCAGCCAGGGTTTTAATTCACCCCTCCACTTT. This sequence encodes CASQGFNSPLHF.

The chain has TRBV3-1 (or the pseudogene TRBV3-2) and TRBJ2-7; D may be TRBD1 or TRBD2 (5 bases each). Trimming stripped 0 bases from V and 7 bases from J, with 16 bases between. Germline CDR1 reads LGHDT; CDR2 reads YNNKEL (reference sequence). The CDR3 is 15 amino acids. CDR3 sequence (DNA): TGTGCCAGCAGCCAAGATAACAGGAGGCTCAGGGAGCAGTACTTC. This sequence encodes CASSQDNRRLREQYF.

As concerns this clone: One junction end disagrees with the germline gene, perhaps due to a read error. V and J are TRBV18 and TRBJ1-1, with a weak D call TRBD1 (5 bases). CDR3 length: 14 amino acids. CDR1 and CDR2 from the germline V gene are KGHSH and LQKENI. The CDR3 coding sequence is TGTGCCAACTCAGTACTTGGCGGGGACTCCGAAGCTTTCTTT. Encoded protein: CANSVLGGDSEAFF.

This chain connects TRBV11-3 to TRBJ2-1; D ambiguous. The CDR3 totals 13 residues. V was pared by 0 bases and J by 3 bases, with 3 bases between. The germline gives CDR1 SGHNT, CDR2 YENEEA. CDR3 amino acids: CASSLEGYNEQFF. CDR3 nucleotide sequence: TGTGCCAGCAGCTTAGAGGGCTACAATGAGCAGTTCTTC.

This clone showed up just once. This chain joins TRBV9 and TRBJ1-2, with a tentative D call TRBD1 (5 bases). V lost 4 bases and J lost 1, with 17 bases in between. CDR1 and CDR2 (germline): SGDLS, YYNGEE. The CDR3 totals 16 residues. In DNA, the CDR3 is TGTGCCAGCAGCACGAACCTGCAGGGATTTAACTATGGCTACACCTTC. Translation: CASSTNLQGFNYGYTF.

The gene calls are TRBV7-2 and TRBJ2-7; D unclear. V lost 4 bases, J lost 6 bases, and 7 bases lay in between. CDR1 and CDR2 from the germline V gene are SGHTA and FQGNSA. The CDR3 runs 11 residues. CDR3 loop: CASSSSVEQYF. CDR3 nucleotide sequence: TGTGCCAGCAGCTCCTCGGTCGAGCAGTACTTC.

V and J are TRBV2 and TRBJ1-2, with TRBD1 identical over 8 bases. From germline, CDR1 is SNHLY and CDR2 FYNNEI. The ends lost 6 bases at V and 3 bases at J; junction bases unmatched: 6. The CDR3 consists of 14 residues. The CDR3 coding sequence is TGTGCCAGCAGGTTACAGGGGGGTGACTATGGCTACACCTTC. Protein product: CASRLQGGDYGYTF. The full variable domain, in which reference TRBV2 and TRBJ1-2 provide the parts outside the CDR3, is EPEVTQTPSHQVTQMGQEVILRCVPISNHLYFYWYRQILGQKVEFLVSFYNNEISEKSEIFDDQFSVERPDGSNFTLKIRSTKLEDSAMYFCASRLQGGDYGYTFGSGTRLTVV.

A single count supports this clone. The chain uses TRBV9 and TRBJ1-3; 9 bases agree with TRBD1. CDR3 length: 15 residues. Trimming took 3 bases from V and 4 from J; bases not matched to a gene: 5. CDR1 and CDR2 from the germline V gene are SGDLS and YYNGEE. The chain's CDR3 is CASSDRDRVGNTIYF. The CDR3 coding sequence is TGTGCCAGCAGCGATCGGGACAGGGTCGGAAACACCATATATTTT.

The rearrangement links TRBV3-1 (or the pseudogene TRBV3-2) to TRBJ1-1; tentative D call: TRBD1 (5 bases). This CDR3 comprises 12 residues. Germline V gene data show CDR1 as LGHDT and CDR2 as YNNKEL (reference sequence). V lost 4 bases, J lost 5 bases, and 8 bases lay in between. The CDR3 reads CASSPGTTEAFF. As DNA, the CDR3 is TGTGCCAGCAGCCCAGGGACGACTGAAGCTTTCTTT.

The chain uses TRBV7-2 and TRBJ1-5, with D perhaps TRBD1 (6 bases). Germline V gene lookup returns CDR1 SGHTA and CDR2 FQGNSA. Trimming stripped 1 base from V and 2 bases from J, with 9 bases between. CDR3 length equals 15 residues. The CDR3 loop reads CASSLDRARNQPQHF. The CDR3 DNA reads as TGTGCCAGCAGCTTAGACAGGGCCCGCAATCAGCCCCAGCATTTT. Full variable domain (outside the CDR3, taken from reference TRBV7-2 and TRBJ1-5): GAGVSQSPSNKVTEKGKDVELRCDPISGHTALYWYRQSLGQGLEFLIYFQGNSAPDKSGLPSDRFSAERTGGSVSTLTIQRTQQEDSAVYLCASSLDRARNQPQHFGDGTRLSIL.

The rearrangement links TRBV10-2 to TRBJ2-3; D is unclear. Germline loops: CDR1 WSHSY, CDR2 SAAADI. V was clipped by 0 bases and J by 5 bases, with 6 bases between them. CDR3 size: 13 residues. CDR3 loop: CASSESWGDTQYF. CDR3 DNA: TGCGCCAGCAGTGAGTCGTGGGGAGATACGCAGTATTTT.

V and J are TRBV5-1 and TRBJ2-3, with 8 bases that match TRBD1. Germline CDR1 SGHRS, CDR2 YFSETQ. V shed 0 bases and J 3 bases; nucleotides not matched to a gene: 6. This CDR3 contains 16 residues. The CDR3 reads CASSLAAGGRTDTQYF. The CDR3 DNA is TGCGCCAGCAGCTTGGCGGCAGGGGGCAGGACAGATACGCAGTATTTT.

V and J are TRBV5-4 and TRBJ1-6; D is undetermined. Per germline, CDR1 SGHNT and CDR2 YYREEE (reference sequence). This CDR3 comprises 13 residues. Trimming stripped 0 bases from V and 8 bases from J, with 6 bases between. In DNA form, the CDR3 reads TGTGCCAGCAGCTTGGGGTGGTATTCACCCCTCCACTTT. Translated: CASSLGWYSPLHF.

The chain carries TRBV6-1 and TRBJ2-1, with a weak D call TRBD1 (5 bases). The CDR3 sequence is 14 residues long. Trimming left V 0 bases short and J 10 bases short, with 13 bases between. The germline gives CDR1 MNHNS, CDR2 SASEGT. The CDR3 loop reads CASSEAQTAKEQFF. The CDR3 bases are TGTGCCAGCAGTGAAGCACAGACAGCTAAGGAGCAGTTCTTC.

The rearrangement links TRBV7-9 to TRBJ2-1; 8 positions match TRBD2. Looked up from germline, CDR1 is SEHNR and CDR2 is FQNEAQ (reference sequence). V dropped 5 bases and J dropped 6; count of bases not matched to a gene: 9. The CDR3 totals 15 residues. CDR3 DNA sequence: TGTGCCAGCAGCAGGACGGGGGGGCGCCTCAATGAGCAGTTCTTC. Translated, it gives CASSRTGGRLNEQFF.

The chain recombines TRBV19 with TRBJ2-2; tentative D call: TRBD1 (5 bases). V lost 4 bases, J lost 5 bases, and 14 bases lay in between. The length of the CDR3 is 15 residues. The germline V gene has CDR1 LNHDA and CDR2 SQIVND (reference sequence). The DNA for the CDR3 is TGTGCCAGTAGTAAGGGCAGGGTTTATACCGGGGAGCTGTTTTTT. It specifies CASSKGRVYTGELFF.

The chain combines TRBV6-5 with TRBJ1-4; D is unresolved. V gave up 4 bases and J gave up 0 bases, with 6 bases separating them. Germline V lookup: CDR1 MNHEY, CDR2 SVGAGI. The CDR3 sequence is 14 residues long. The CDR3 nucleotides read TGTGCCAGCAGTTTGACCTCAACTAATGAAAAACTGTTTTTT. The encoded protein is CASSLTSTNEKLFF.

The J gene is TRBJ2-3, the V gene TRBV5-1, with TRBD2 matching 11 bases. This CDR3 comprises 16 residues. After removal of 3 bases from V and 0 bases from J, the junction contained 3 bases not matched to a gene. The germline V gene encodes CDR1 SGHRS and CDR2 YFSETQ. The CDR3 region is CASSYLAGGSTDTQYF. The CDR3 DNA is TGCGCCAGCAGCTATCTAGCGGGGGGAAGCACAGATACGCAGTATTTT.

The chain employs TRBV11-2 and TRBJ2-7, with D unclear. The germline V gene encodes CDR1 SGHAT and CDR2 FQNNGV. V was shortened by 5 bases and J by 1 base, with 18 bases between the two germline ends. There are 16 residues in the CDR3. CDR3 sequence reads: CASSPIRHMGSYEQYF. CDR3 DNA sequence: TGTGCCAGCAGCCCCATTAGGCACATGGGGTCCTACGAGCAGTACTTC.

In DNA form, the CDR3 reads TGCGCCAGCAGCCGAACAGGGAACACTGAAGCTTTCTTT. Translating gives CASSRTGNTEAFF. This sequence joins TRBV5-1 and TRBJ1-1, with D possibly being TRBD1 (5 bases). V lost 4 bases and J 1 base, leaving 8 bases between the germline ends. This CDR3 contains 13 residues. The germline CDR1 and CDR2 sequences are SGHRS and YFSETQ.

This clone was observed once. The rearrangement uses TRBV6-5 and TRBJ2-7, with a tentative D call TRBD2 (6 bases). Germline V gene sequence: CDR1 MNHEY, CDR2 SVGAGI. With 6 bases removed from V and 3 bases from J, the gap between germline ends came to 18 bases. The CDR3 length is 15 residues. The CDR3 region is CASSQAGRGNYEQYF. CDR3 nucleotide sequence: TGTGCCAGCAGCCAGGCGGGGCGGGGAAACTACGAGCAGTACTTC.